This is a list of T cell receptor beta chains from one sample in a study of cytomegalovirus exposure and HLA in healthy donors. The table came from immunoSEQ multiplex PCR; TCRdb's copy has only in-frame clones and leaves some out. The table shows around 250,000 clones, with less than 95% occurring only once. Sample: PBMCs. These receptors were obtained from a woman under 40 in good health and CMV-seronegative. The CDR3 runs from the conserved cysteine through the conserved F or W. A D gene is named only where the DNA matches it firmly. Clone size, where shown, is once, few, many, or a class for clones that have expanded.

TRBV5-1	-	15	once	TRBJ2-7	CASSLVDAFSYEQYF	TGCGCCAGCAGCTTGGTGGATGCCTTCTCCTACGAGCAGTACTTC
TRBV5-5	-	14	-	TRBJ1-2	CASSPGSGVGGYTF	TGTGCCAGCAGCCCTGGATCAGGGGTAGGGGGCTACACCTTC
TRBV10-2	-	12	-	TRBJ2-1	CASSGSYNEQFF	TGCGCCAGCAGTGGATCATACAATGAGCAGTTCTTC
TRBV5-1	-	16	once	TRBJ2-6	CASSLGQNSGANVLTF	TGCGCCAGCAGCTTGGGACAAAACTCTGGGGCCAACGTCCTGACTTTC
TRBV30	TRBD1	13	-	TRBJ1-1	CAWRTGPNTEAFF	TGTGCCTGGAGGACAGGGCCTAACACTGAAGCTTTCTTT
TRBV27	-	11	-	TRBJ2-3	CASSDTDTQYF	TGTGCCAGCAGTGACACAGATACGCAGTATTTT
TRBV5-5	-	16	-	TRBJ2-1	CASSFILGGSYNEQFF	TGTGCCAGCAGCTTCATTCTTGGGGGTTCCTACAATGAGCAGTTCTTC
TRBV5-6	-	11	few	TRBJ2-2	CASSSVWELFF	TGTGCCAGCAGCTCGGTATGGGAGCTGTTTTTT
TRBV4-1	-	17	-	TRBJ2-5	CASSQETTSGLQETQYF	TGCGCCAGCAGCCAAGAAACTACTTCGGGACTTCAAGAGACCCAGTACTTC
TRBV9	-	12	-	TRBJ1-2	CASSVGGYGYTF	TGTGCCAGCAGCGTAGGGGGCTATGGCTACACCTTC
TRBV11-2	-	13	-	TRBJ2-1	CASSPDTYNEQFF	TGTGCCAGCAGCCCCGATACCTACAATGAGCAGTTCTTC
TRBV11-1	TRBD1	15	-	TRBJ2-2	CASSSRGRGTGELFF	TGTGCCAGCAGCTCCAGGGGGCGCGGCACCGGGGAGCTGTTTTTT
TRBV19	TRBD1	17	-	TRBJ1-5	CASSIILGDSGNQPQHF	TGTGCCAGTAGTATAATCCTCGGGGACAGTGGGAATCAGCCCCAGCATTTT
TRBV28	TRBD2	15	-	TRBJ2-1	CASSSGTRVYNEQFF	TGTGCCAGCAGTTCCGGGACTAGGGTCTACAATGAGCAGTTCTTC
TRBV4-1	-	15	-	TRBJ2-7	CASSQQSETAYEQYF	TGCGCCAGCAGCCAACAATCCGAGACCGCCTACGAGCAGTACTTC
TRBV27	-	16	-	TRBJ2-7	CASSFLFNGSSYEQYF	TGTGCCAGCAGTTTCCTTTTTAACGGGAGCTCCTACGAGCAGTACTTC
TRBV5-6	TRBD2	18	-	TRBJ2-3	CASSPRGLAGGGTDTQYF	TGTGCCAGCAGCCCCCGGGGACTAGCGGGAGGGGGAACAGATACGCAGTATTTT
TRBV4-3	-	15	-	TRBJ2-1	CASSQDRLVNNEQFF	TGCGCCAGCAGCCAAGATCGACTAGTGAACAATGAGCAGTTCTTC
TRBV30	-	14	once	TRBJ2-3	CAWAPGHFTDTQYF	TGTGCCTGGGCCCCTGGGCATTTCACAGATACGCAGTATTTT
TRBV4-1	TRBD1	15	-	TRBJ2-7	CASSQDETGWYEQYF	TGCGCCAGCAGCCAAGATGAGACAGGGTGGTACGAGCAGTACTTC
TRBV25-1	TRBD2	15	-	TRBJ2-1	CASSDRLAGSNEQFF	TGTGCCAGCAGTGATCGACTAGCGGGGTCCAATGAGCAGTTCTTC
TRBV19	TRBD1	16	-	TRBJ1-5	CASSIDQGRGLQPQHF	TGTGCCAGTAGTATAGATCAGGGCAGGGGGCTTCAGCCCCAGCATTTT
TRBV6-1	TRBD2	16	once	TRBJ2-1	CASSETSGSSYNEQFF	TGTGCCAGCAGTGAGACTAGCGGGAGCTCCTACAATGAGCAGTTCTTC
TRBV27	-	15	-	TRBJ2-2	CASSLSGGAAGELFF	TGTGCCAGCAGTTTATCGGGGGGCGCCGCCGGGGAGCTGTTTTTT
TRBV10-3	-	13	-	TRBJ2-5	CAISEKGRETQYF	TGTGCCATCAGTGAGAAAGGGAGAGAGACCCAGTACTTC
TRBV11-2	-	14	-	TRBJ2-3	CASSLFWGTDTQYF	TGTGCCAGCAGCTTATTCTGGGGCACAGATACGCAGTATTTT
TRBV4-1	-	16	-	TRBJ1-1	CASSQDRPGRNTEAFF	TGCGCCAGCAGCCAAGATAGGCCGGGAAGGAACACTGAAGCTTTCTTT
TRBV5-1	-	13	once	TRBJ2-7	CASSLGPNYEQYF	TGCGCCAGCAGCTTGGGACCTAATTACGAGCAGTACTTC
TRBV28	-	14	-	TRBJ1-1	CASSHNLGRFEAFF	TGTGCCAGCAGTCACAATCTTGGCAGATTTGAAGCTTTCTTT
TRBV4-3	-	15	-	TRBJ1-5	CASSQDKAGYQPQHF	TGCGCCAGCAGCCAAGATAAGGCAGGGTATCAGCCCCAGCATTTT
TRBV7-9	TRBD1	16	-	TRBJ2-5	CASSPTGTGGGETQYF	TGTGCCAGCAGCCCTACTGGGACAGGGGGCGGGGAGACCCAGTACTTC
TRBV28	TRBD2	15	-	TRBJ2-7	CASTVSGGDWREQYF	TGTGCCAGCACTGTTAGCGGGGGAGACTGGAGGGAGCAGTACTTC
TRBV9	TRBD2	16	once	TRBJ2-1	CASSPLTSGVYNEQFF	TGTGCCAGCAGCCCGCTAACTAGCGGGGTTTACAATGAGCAGTTCTTC
TRBV9	-	14	-	TRBJ2-7	CASSPPGLSYEQYF	TGTGCCAGCAGCCCCCCGGGACTCTCCTACGAGCAGTACTTC
TRBV15	TRBD1	16	-	TRBJ2-2	CATSRGTGGATGELFF	TGTGCCACCAGCAGAGGGACAGGGGGCGCGACCGGGGAGCTGTTTTTT
TRBV29-1	TRBD2	13	once	TRBJ2-1	CTIPAGESNEQFF	TGCACCATACCGGCGGGAGAGTCGAATGAGCAGTTCTTC
TRBV4-2	TRBD2	16	-	TRBJ2-3	CASSPTSGRLADTQYF	TGTGCCAGCAGCCCGACTAGCGGGAGACTGGCAGATACGCAGTATTTT